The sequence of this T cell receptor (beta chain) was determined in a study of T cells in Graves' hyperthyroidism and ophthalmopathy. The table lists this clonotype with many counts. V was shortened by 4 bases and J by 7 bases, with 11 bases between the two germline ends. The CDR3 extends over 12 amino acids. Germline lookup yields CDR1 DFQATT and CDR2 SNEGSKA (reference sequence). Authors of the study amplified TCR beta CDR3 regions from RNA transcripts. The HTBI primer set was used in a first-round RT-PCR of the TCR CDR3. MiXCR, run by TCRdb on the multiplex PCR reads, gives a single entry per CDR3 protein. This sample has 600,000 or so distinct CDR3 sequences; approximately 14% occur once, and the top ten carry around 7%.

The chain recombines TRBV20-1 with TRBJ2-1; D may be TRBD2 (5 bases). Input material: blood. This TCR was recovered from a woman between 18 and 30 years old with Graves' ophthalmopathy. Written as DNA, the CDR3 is TGCAGTGCTACCAGAGGGAATAATGAGCAGTTCTTC. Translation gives CSATRGNNEQFF.